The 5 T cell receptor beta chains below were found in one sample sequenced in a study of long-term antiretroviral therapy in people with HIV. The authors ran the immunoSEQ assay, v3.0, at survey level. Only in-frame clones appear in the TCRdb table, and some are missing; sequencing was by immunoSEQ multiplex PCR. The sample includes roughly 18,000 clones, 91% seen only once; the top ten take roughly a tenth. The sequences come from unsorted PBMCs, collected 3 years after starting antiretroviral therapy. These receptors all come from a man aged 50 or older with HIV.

CDR3 coding DNA: TGTGCCAGTAGTACCGGTGGAGATACGCAGTATTTT. It specifies CASSTGGDTQYF. This rearrangement joins TRBV19 to TRBJ2-3; the D is unclear. This CDR3 contains 12 residues. CDR1 is LNHDA, CDR2 SQIVND, per germline (reference sequence). V was trimmed by 4 bases and J by 5 bases, leaving 7 bases between them.

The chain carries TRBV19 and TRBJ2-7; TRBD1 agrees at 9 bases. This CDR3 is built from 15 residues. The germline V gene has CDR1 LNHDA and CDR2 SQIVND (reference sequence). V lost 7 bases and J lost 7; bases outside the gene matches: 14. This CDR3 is CASTNPGTGKEEQYF. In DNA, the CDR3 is TGTGCCAGTACCAATCCAGGGACAGGGAAGGAGGAGCAGTACTTC. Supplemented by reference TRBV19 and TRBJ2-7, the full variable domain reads DGGITQSPKYLFRKEGQNVTLSCEQNLNHDAMYWYRQDPGQGLRLIYYSQIVNDFQKGDIAEGYSVSREKKESFPLTVTSAQKNPTAFYLCASTNPGTGKEEQYFGPGTRLTVT.

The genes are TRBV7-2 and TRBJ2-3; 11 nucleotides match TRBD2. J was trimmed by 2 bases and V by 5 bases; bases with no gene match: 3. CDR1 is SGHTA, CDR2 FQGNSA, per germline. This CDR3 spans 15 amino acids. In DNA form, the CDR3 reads TGTGCCAGCAGCCCTAGCGGGGGGCCCACAGATACGCAGTATTTT. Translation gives CASSPSGGPTDTQYF. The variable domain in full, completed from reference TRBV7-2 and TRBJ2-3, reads GAGVSQSPSNKVTEKGKDVELRCDPISGHTALYWYRQSLGQGLEFLIYFQGNSAPDKSGLPSDRFSAERTGGSVSTLTIQRTQQEDSAVYLCASSPSGGPTDTQYFGPGTRLTVL.

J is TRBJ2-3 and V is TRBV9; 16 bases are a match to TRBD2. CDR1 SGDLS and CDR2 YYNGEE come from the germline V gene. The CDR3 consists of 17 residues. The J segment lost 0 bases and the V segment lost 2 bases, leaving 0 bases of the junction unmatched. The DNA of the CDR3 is TGTGCCAGCAGCGTGGGACTAGCGGGGGGGAGCACAGATACGCAGTATTTT. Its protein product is CASSVGLAGGSTDTQYF.

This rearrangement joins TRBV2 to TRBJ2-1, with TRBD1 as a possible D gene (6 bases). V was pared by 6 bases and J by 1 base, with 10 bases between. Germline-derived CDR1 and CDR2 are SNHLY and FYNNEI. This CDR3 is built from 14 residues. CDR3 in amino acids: CASRPGVSYNEQFF. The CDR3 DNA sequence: TGTGCCAGCAGGCCAGGGGTGTCCTACAATGAGCAGTTCTTC.